The sequence of this T cell receptor (beta chain) was determined in a study of blood T cell repertoires in COVID-19. Study-level background: Material from acute and convalescent COVID-19 was sourced from the United States, Italy and Spain.

CDR3 length equals 16 residues. Profiled with immunoSEQ multiplex PCR; TCRdb holds only in-frame clones, not every one. The data show some 150,000 clones, approximately 86% seen once. The genes are TRBV1 and TRBJ2-7; the D segment call TRBD2 is taken from the table without a DNA check. TRBV1 is a pseudogene locus. This receptor was identified in a man between 65 and 85 years old with acute or convalescent COVID-19. The sample comprised peripheral blood. The CDR3 DNA sequence: TGCACCAGCAGCCTCCTAGCCGATAGGCGTGCCTACGAGCAGTACTTC. It translates to CTSSLLADRRAYEQYF.